The 6 T cell receptor beta chains listed next were all sequenced from one sample in a study of blood T cell repertoires in COVID-19 (TCRdb year 2020). Libraries came from the immunoSEQ multiplex PCR assay. TCRdb carries this immuneACCESS record with in-frame sequences only. Its versions omit some clonotypes, under half of them owing to an unresolved V gene in the studies checked, with the rest unexplained. This sample comprises approximately 110,000 clones, approximately 85% of them detected only once. 3% to 4% of the sample belongs to the ten largest clones. Sequencing input: peripheral blood. The receptors stem from a man aged 40-49 years with acute or convalescent COVID-19.

The chain recombines TRBV24-1 with TRBJ2-1, with unresolved D. The V gene lost 4 bases and the J gene lost 6 bases, with 12 bases spanning the gap. Looked up from germline, CDR1 is KGHDR and CDR2 is SFDVKD. This CDR3 contains 14 residues. CDR3 in DNA: TGTGCCACCAGTGAAATCGACATACCCAATGAGCAGTTCTTC. Its translation: CATSEIDIPNEQFF.

The chain uses TRBV3-1 (or the pseudogene TRBV3-2) and TRBJ2-3, with 11 bases matching TRBD2. CDR1 and CDR2 from the germline V gene are LGHDT and YNNKEL (reference sequence). V was clipped by 6 bases and J by 2 bases; unmatched bases: 10. This CDR3 has 17 amino acids. The CDR3 DNA sequence: TGTGCCAGCAGTCCCCATAGCGGGGGGGGCCTCACAGATACGCAGTATTTT. It yields the protein CASSPHSGGGLTDTQYF.

As DNA, the CDR3 is TGTGCCAGCAGCTCCCGGCAGGGTTATGGGACGCAGTATTTT. It is translated as CASSSRQGYGTQYF. The chain employs TRBV11-2 and TRBJ2-3; D might be TRBD1 (5 bases). CDR3 size: 14 residues. Germline V CDR1 and CDR2: SGHAT, FQNNGV. Trimming left V 4 bases short and J 9 bases short, with 17 bases between.

The table lists this clone with a few counts. The rearrangement links TRBV5-1 to TRBJ2-7; TRBD1 aligns across 8 bases. Germline CDR1 is SGHRS and CDR2 is YFSETQ. V lost 4 bases, J lost 2 bases, and 5 bases stayed unmatched. The CDR3 length is 14 residues. The CDR3 DNA reads TGCGCCAGCAGCCAACAGGGGGAGACCTACGAGCAGTACTTC. It specifies CASSQQGETYEQYF.

J is TRBJ2-1 and V is TRBV5-1; D is possibly TRBD2 (5 bases). V was trimmed by 0 bases and J by 9 bases, leaving 10 bases between them. This CDR3 is built from 13 residues. Germline CDR1 and CDR2: SGHRS and YFSETQ. The CDR3 reads CASSLERGREQFF. Written as DNA, the CDR3 is TGCGCCAGCAGCTTGGAACGGGGTCGTGAGCAGTTCTTC.

The sample holds one count of this clone. The chain couples TRBV9 to TRBJ1-2; tentatively, D is TRBD1 (5 bases). Germline V CDR1 and CDR2: SGDLS, YYNGEE. The CDR3 contains 15 residues. The V and J ends lost 3 bases and 4 bases respectively, with 16 bases between them. The CDR3 region is CASSAAAGGVYGYTF. As DNA, the CDR3 is TGTGCCAGCAGCGCCGCCGCGGGAGGGGTCTATGGCTACACCTTC.